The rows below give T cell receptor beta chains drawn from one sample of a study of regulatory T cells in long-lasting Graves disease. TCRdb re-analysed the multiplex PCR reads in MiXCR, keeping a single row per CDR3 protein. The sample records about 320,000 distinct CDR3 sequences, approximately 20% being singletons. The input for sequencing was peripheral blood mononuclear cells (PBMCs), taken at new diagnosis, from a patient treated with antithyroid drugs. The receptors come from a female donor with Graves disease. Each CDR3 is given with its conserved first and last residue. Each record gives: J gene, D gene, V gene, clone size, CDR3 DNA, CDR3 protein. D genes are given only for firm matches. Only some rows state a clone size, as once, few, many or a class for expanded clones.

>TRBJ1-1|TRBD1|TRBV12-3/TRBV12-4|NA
TGTGCCAGCAGTCCGACAGGGGGCGGGCAGAACACTGAAGCTTTCTTT
CASSPTGGGQNTEAFF
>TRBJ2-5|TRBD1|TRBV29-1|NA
TGCAGCGTTAGGGACAGGGGGCGAGGAGAGACCCAGTACTTC
CSVRDRGRGETQYF
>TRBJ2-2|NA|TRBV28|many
TGTGCCAGCAGTTCACATTATCCGGGGGAGCTGTTTTTT
CASSSHYPGELFF
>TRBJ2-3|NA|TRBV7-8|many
TGTGCCAGCAGCTTCGGGCCGATAACTGCCTTAAGAGGTGGAGATACGCAGTATTTT
CASSFGPITALRGGDTQYF
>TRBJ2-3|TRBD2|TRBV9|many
TGTGCCAGCAGCGTATTTCCGCGGGAGGCCACAGATACGCAGTATTTT
CASSVFPREATDTQYF
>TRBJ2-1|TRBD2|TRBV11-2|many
TGTGCCAGCAGCCGGACTAGCGGGAGGGCCGGTGAGCAGTTCTTC
CASSRTSGRAGEQFF
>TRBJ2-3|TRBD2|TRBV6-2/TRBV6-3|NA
TGTGCCAGCAGTTTACGGACTAGCGGGAGTAGCCCAGATACGCAGTATTTT
CASSLRTSGSSPDTQYF
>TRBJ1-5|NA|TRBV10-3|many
TGTGCCATCAGTGCCCGGGATTTACAGCCCCAGCATTTT
CAISARDLQPQHF
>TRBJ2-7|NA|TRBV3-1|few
TGTGCCAGCAGCCAAGGGATCACTCAACACTACGAGCAGTACTTC
CASSQGITQHYEQYF
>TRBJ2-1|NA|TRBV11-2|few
TGTGCCAGCAGCCTAAACAATGAGCAGCTCTTC
CASSLNNEQLF
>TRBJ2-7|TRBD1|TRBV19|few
TGTGCCAGTAGACCTGGGACAGGGGCCTCCTACGAGCAGTGCTTC
CASRPGTGASYEQCF
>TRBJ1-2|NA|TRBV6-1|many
TGTGCCAGCAGCATCTCCGCGGGGGAACAGGCTCCCTATGGCTACACCTTC
CASSISAGEQAPYGYTF
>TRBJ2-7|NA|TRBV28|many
TGTGCCAGCAGTCCCAGCCTCGGACAGATCTTCGTCGAGCAGTACTTC
CASSPSLGQIFVEQYF
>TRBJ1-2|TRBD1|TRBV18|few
TGTGCCAGCTCTGCCGGGACAGCGAATTGGGGCTACACCTTC
CASSAGTANWGYTF
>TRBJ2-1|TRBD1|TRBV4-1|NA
TGCGCCAGCAGCCAAGATCCTTTTAGGGACAGGAGCTCCTACAATGAGCAGTTCTTC
CASSQDPFRDRSSYNEQFF
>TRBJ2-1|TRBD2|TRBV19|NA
TGTGCCAGTAGTATGGCGGCTAGCGGGAGTAATGAGCAGTTCTTC
CASSMAASGSNEQFF
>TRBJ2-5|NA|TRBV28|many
TGTGCCAGCAGTTCTACTAGTAACCAAGAGACCCAGTACTTC
CASSSTSNQETQYF
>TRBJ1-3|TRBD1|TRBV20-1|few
TGCAGTGCTAGAGAAGGGGACAGTAGAAACACCATATATTTT
CSAREGDSRNTIYF
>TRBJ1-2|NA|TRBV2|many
TGTGCCAGCAGTGAGATGGGAGGGTACTATGGCTACACCTTC
CASSEMGGYYGYTF
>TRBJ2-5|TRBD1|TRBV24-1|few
TGTGCCACCGAGGACAGGGACGAGACCCAGTACTTC
CATEDRDETQYF
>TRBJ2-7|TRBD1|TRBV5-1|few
TGCGCCAGCAGCCCGATCACAGGGGATCCCTACGAGCAGTACTTC
CASSPITGDPYEQYF
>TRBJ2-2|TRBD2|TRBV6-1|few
TGTGCCAGCAGTGGGCGGGGGCGGGAGGGCCTCGGGGAGCTGTTTTTT
CASSGRGREGLGELFF
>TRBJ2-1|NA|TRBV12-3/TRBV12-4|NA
TGTGCCACACCCACCGTCTCAGGGACAAATGAGCAGTTCTTC
CATPTVSGTNEQFF
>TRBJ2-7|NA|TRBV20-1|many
TGCAGTGCTACCCAGGAGGTAGCCTACGAGCAGTACTTC
CSATQEVAYEQYF
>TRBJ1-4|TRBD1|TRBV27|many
TGTGCCAGCAGTCAAGGGACAGGGGGGCAGAAACTGTTTTTT
CASSQGTGGQKLFF